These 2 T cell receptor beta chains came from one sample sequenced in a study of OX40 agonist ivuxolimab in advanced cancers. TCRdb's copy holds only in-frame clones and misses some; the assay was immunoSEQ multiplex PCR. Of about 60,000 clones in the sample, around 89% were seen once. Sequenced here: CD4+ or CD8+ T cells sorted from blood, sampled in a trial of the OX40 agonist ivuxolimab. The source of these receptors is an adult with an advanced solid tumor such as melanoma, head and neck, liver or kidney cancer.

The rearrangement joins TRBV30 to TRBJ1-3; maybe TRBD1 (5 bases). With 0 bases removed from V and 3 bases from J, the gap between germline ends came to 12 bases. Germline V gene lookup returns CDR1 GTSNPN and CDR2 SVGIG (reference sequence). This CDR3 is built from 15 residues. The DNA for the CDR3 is TGTGCCTGGAGTGTACTGGGGGTTAATGGAAACACCATATATTTT. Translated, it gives CAWSVLGVNGNTIYF.

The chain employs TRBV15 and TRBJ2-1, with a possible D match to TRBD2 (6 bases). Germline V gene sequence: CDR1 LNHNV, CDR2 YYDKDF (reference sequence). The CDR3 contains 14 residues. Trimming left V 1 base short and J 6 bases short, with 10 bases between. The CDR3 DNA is TGTGCCACCAGCAGAGGGCCTAGCGCCAATGAGCAGTTCTTC. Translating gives CATSRGPSANEQFF. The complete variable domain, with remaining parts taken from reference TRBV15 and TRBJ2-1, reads DAMVIQNPRYQVTQFGKPVTLSCSQTLNHNVMYWYQQKSSQAPKLLFHYYDKDFNNEADTPDNFQSRRPNTSFCFLDIRSPGLGDTAMYLCATSRGPSANEQFFGPGTRLTVL.